This entry features one T cell receptor beta chain sequence. Its target is not known. The sample belongs to a study of T cell repertoires in cytomegalovirus infection. Study-wide findings and caveats: CMV-specific TCR beta clonotypes restricted by HLA-C dominated the ex vivo response.

TCRdb independently ran MiXCR on the reads; one entry per CDR3 protein. The sample lists about 68,000 distinct CDR3 sequences, approximately 22% occurring once. This CDR3 is built from 13 residues. Germline assignment: CDR1 DFQATT and CDR2 SNEGSKA (reference sequence). V lost 1 base, J lost 7 bases, and 11 bases lay in between. V usage is TRBV20-1 and J usage is TRBJ1-5, with TRBD1 as a possible D gene (5 bases). The TCR originated in a human donor in good health (CMV status not recorded). Some clones in this sample may be carry-over from other donors' samples. The specimen sequenced was PBMCs, sequenced either directly or after in vitro stimulation (not recorded which). This chain's CDR3 is CSARGTGPQPQHF. The CDR3 DNA follows: TGCAGTGCTAGAGGAACAGGCCCCCAGCCCCAGCATTTT.